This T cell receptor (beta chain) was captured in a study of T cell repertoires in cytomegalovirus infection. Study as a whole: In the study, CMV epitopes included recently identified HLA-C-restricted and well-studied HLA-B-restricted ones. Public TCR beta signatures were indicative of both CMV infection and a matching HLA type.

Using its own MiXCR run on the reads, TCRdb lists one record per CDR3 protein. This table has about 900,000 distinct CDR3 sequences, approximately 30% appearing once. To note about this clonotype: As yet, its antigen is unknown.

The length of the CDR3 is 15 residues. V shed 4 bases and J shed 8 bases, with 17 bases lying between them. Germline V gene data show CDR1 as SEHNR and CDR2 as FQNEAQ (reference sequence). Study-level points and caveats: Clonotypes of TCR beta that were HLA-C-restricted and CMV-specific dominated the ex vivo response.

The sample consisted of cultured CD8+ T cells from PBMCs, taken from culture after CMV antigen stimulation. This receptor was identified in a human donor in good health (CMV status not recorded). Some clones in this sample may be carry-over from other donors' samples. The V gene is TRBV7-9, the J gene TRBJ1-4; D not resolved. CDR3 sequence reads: CASSSAAPWREKLFF. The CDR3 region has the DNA TGTGCCAGCAGCTCCGCGGCTCCTTGGAGGGAAAAACTGTTTTTT.